Reported below is one T cell receptor (beta chain). TCRdb's copy holds only in-frame clones and misses some; the assay was immunoSEQ multiplex PCR. The sample includes around 80,000 clones, approximately 91% of them seen just once. These data originate in a study of T cell responses to AZD1222 COVID-19 vaccine. The clonotype comes from an adult in good health. The input for sequencing was peripheral blood, taken on day 0 of AZD1222 vaccination.

In DNA, the CDR3 is TGTGCCAGCAGCTTAACCTACGAGCAGTACTTC. It is translated as CASSLTYEQYF. The gene calls are TRBV7-9 and TRBJ2-7; no clear D. Per germline, CDR1 SEHNR and CDR2 FQNEAQ (reference sequence). There are 11 residues in the CDR3. V lost 2 bases, J lost 2 bases, and 1 base lay in between.